These 31 T cell receptor beta chains came from one sample sequenced in a study of blood T cell repertoires in COVID-19. Sequencing used immunoSEQ multiplex PCR; TCRdb keeps in-frame clones, though not all of them. The sample lists more than 400,000 clones, around 90% occurring once. Source material: PBMCs or T cells enriched from blood (not recorded which). These receptors were obtained from a woman in her late teens or twenties who had recovered from COVID-19.

In its sample, this clone was seen once. CDR3 DNA sequence: TGTGCCAGCAGTGAGACAGCCATAGAGACCCAGTACTTC. Its protein product is CASSETAIETQYF. The J gene is TRBJ2-5, the V gene TRBV2; D perhaps matches TRBD1 (5 bases). This CDR3 region has 13 residues. CDR1 is SNHLY and CDR2 is FYNNEI in the germline V gene. V was pared by 3 bases and J by 4 bases, with 9 bases between.

For this clone: The junction and the germline gene differ at one end; a read error may be behind it. The chain recombines TRBV6-5 with TRBJ1-2; 7 bases map to TRBD1. The CDR3 is made up of 13 amino acids. The germline gives CDR1 MNHEY, CDR2 SVGAGI. The DNA for the CDR3 is TGTGCCAGCAGTTTTACATACGGACAGGATCTCCACTTC. It yields the protein CASSFTYGQDLHF.

The chain recombines TRBV7-9 with TRBJ2-5, with D perhaps TRBD2 (5 bases). This CDR3 is built from 13 residues. Germline CDR1 reads SEHNR; CDR2 reads FQNEAQ (reference sequence). Trimming left V 6 bases short and J 5 bases short, with 13 bases between. The CDR3 reads CASSSSGGETQYF. In DNA, the CDR3 is TGTGCCAGCAGTTCGAGCGGCGGGGAGACCCAGTACTTC.

The chain uses TRBV14 and TRBJ2-4; 9 positions match TRBD1. This CDR3 is 17 amino acids long. V lost 4 bases to trimming and J lost 3 bases; unmatched junction nucleotides: 10. Germline V lookup: CDR1 SGHDN, CDR2 FVKESK. The CDR3 loop is CASSPHGQGIVKNIQYF. DNA for the CDR3: TGTGCCAGCAGCCCCCACGGACAGGGGATTGTCAAAAACATTCAGTACTTC.

The chain uses TRBV13 and TRBJ2-1; D unclear. The germline gives CDR1 PRHDT, CDR2 FYEKMQ (reference sequence). The CDR3 has 12 residues. Deletions cut 0 bases from V and 12 bases from J, with 9 bases between. The DNA for the CDR3 is TGTGCCAGCAGCTTAGGGGGTCAGGCGCAGTTCTTC. Amino acid sequence: CASSLGGQAQFF.

This clone is a singleton in its sample. The chain links TRBV9 to TRBJ1-3; the D gene is possibly TRBD1 (5 bases). V lost 2 bases and J 0 bases, leaving 12 bases between the germline ends. The CDR3 loop spans 16 amino acids. In germline, CDR1 is SGDLS, CDR2 YYNGEE. Here the CDR3 reads CASSVSGGTSGNTIYF. The CDR3, as DNA: TGTGCCAGCAGCGTTTCGGGGGGAACCTCTGGAAACACCATATATTTT.

The J gene is TRBJ2-3, the V gene TRBV9, with 7 bases that match TRBD2. V shed 4 bases, J shed 4 bases, and the junction held 6 bases outside the gene matches. This CDR3 contains 14 residues. CDR1 is SGDLS, CDR2 YYNGEE, per germline. For the CDR3, the DNA is TGTGCCAGCAGCCCGGGGGGAGAAGCAGATACGCAGTATTTT. Its protein is CASSPGGEADTQYF.

This chain joins TRBV2 and TRBJ1-1; D is unclear. Trimming took 3 bases from V and 1 from J, leaving 12 bases between them. From germline, CDR1 is SNHLY and CDR2 FYNNEI. The CDR3 sequence is 15 residues long. The CDR3 DNA follows: TGTGCCAGCAGTGACCTCGGAGTGCGGAACACTGAAGCTTTCTTT. Its translation: CASSDLGVRNTEAFF.

The chain links TRBV5-8 to TRBJ2-1; D uncertain. The CDR3 is 12 residues long. The germline CDR1 and CDR2 sequences are SGHTS and YDEGEE. The ends were cut back, 4 bases at V and 9 bases at J, with 11 bases in the middle. The CDR3 is CASSKVPGEQFF. CDR3 sequence (DNA): TGTGCCAGCAGCAAAGTGCCGGGTGAGCAGTTCTTC.

The CDR3 DNA follows: TGTGCCAGTAGACAGGGCCGCGACACCTACGAGCAGTACTTC. It codes for CASRQGRDTYEQYF. The J gene is TRBJ2-7, the V gene TRBV19; possible D gene TRBD1, 6 bases. Trimming left V 6 bases short and J 2 bases short, with 14 bases between. Germline V CDR1 and CDR2: LNHDA, SQIVND (reference sequence). The CDR3 consists of 14 residues.

This chain links TRBV5-1 with TRBJ2-2; tentatively, D is TRBD2 (6 bases). The CDR3 consists of 13 residues. Germline CDR1 reads SGHRS; CDR2 reads YFSETQ. V was clipped by 7 bases and J by 5 bases, with 12 bases between them. CDR3 sequence: CASGEDPTGELFF. Here the CDR3 DNA reads TGCGCCAGCGGGGAGGATCCGACCGGGGAGCTGTTTTTT.

The sample holds one count of this clone. The CDR3: CASSREGTRVGTEAFF. CDR3 bases: TGCGCCAGCAGCCGGGAGGGGACAAGGGTGGGCACTGAAGCTTTCTTT. The chain has TRBV4-1 and TRBJ1-1; TRBD1 might be the D (6 bases). This CDR3 region has 16 residues. CDR1 MGHRA and CDR2 YSYEKL come from the germline V gene. The V end was cut by 4 bases, the J end by 4 bases, with 19 bases between.

The J gene is TRBJ2-7, the V gene TRBV9; 8 bases align to TRBD1. With V trimmed by 4 bases and J by 0 bases, 3 bases remained unmatched. The CDR3 covers 14 residues. In germline, CDR1 is SGDLS, CDR2 YYNGEE. The CDR3, as DNA: TGTGCCAGCAGCCCCGGGACAGGCTCCTACGAGCAGTACTTC. The encoded protein is CASSPGTGSYEQYF.

The V gene is TRBV10-3, the J gene TRBJ1-1, with D maybe TRBD1 (5 bases). This CDR3 has 16 amino acids. The V end lost 1 base, the J end lost 4 bases, and 16 bases lay between the germline ends. The V gene's germline CDR1 is ENHRY and CDR2 SYGVKD. CDR3 amino acids: CAISELGTTRGTEAFF. In DNA form, the CDR3 reads TGTGCCATCAGTGAGTTAGGGACTACCCGCGGCACTGAAGCTTTCTTT.

CDR3 protein: CASRLRDRAVLRNTEAFF. CDR3 in DNA: TGTGCCAGCAGGCTCCGGGACAGGGCGGTTTTAAGGAACACTGAAGCTTTCTTT. The chain couples TRBV7-2 to TRBJ1-1, with 9 bases fitting TRBD1. Trimming took 6 bases from V and 1 from J; bases not matched to a gene: 15. The V gene's germline CDR1 is SGHTA and CDR2 FQGNSA. This CDR3 spans 18 amino acids.

The gene calls are TRBV12-3 or TRBV12-4 and TRBJ2-2; TRBD2 agrees at 7 bases. The trim removed 6 bases at V and 6 bases at J, leaving 4 bases unmatched. The CDR3 has 13 amino acids. CDR3 nucleotide sequence: TGTGCCAGCAGCCCCCGGGGGGCCGGGGAGCTGTTTTTT. Amino acids: CASSPRGAGELFF.

The chain has TRBV3-1 (or the pseudogene TRBV3-2) and TRBJ2-3; 10 nucleotides agree with TRBD1. This CDR3 is built from 14 residues. The germline CDR1 and CDR2 sequences are LGHDT and YNNKEL (reference sequence). Trimming took 4 bases from V and 4 from J; bases not matched to a gene: 2. CDR3 sequence reads: CASSPGTGADTQYF. In DNA, the CDR3 is TGTGCCAGCAGCCCTGGGACAGGGGCAGATACGCAGTATTTT.

This clone was counted once. The rearrangement uses TRBV5-1 and TRBJ1-1; the D is unclear. Germline CDR1 and CDR2: SGHRS and YFSETQ. The CDR3 loop spans 16 amino acids. Deletions cut 4 bases from V and 4 bases from J, with 20 bases between. The CDR3 coding sequence is TGCGCCAGCAGCCTACGCCCCGGCGGGGAGGCCACTGAAGCTTTCTTT. As protein: CASSLRPGGEATEAFF.

J is TRBJ1-2 and V is TRBV15; tentatively, D is TRBD1 (6 bases). V was clipped by 1 base and J by 7 bases, with 13 bases between them. The CDR3 sequence is 14 residues long. Germline V gene sequence: CDR1 LNHNV, CDR2 YYDKDF (reference sequence). The DNA of the CDR3 is TGTGCCACCAGCAGAGCTCGGGGGGCGCCTGGCTACACCTTC. Translation gives CATSRARGAPGYTF.

The chain joins TRBV18 to TRBJ1-1; D might be TRBD1 (6 bases). The CDR3 covers 12 residues. Germline values: CDR1 KGHSH, CDR2 LQKENI. V was clipped by 4 bases and J by 5 bases, with 8 bases between them. CDR3 nucleotide sequence: TGTGCCAGCTCACTCGACAGGACTGAAGCTTTCTTT. This encodes CASSLDRTEAFF.

This clone was counted a single time. The chain couples TRBV6-5 to TRBJ1-3; D perhaps matches TRBD1 (6 bases). Trimming left V 6 bases short and J 3 bases short, with 9 bases between. From germline, CDR1 is MNHEY and CDR2 SVGAGI. The CDR3 has 13 residues. DNA of the CDR3: TGTGCCAGCAGGGGGGCAGGTGGAAACACCATATATTTT. It yields the protein CASRGAGGNTIYF.

As regards this clone: Other nucleotide sequences in the sample specify the same CDR3. The genes are TRBV11-2 and TRBJ2-3, with unresolved D. This CDR3 contains 14 residues. CDR1 is SGHAT and CDR2 is FQNNGV in the germline V gene. The germline V and J ends were trimmed by 1 base and 0 bases, with 5 bases remaining between them. CDR3 bases: TGTGCCAGCAGCTTAGGCCAGAGCACAGATACGCAGTATTTT. It codes for CASSLGQSTDTQYF.

This clone is a singleton in its sample. The V gene is TRBV28, the J gene TRBJ2-7; no reliable D call. The CDR3 consists of 15 residues. V lost 3 bases and J lost 4, with 16 bases in between. The germline gives CDR1 MDHEN, CDR2 SYDVKM. As DNA, the CDR3 is TGTGCCAGCAGTTTCGGTGAAAAAGAGGTTTACGAGCAGTACTTC. It is translated as CASSFGEKEVYEQYF.

This chain connects TRBV13 to TRBJ2-7, with 7 bases lining up with TRBD1. Per germline, CDR1 PRHDT and CDR2 FYEKMQ (reference sequence). This CDR3 region has 13 residues. V dropped 2 bases and J dropped 2; count of bases not matched to a gene: 0. The CDR3 bases are TGTGCCAGCAGCTTACAGGGGGCCTACGAGCAGTACTTC. It yields the protein CASSLQGAYEQYF. The full variable domain, in which reference TRBV13 and TRBJ2-7 provide the parts outside the CDR3, is AAGVIQSPRHLIKEKRETATLKCYPIPRHDTVYWYQQGPGQDPQFLISFYEKMQSDKGSIPDRFSAQQFSDYHSELNMSSLELGDSALYFCASSLQGAYEQYFGPGTRLTVT.

The chain employs TRBV28 and TRBJ1-2, with 7 bases matching TRBD1. The CDR3 length is 16 residues. Germline V gene sequence: CDR1 MDHEN, CDR2 SYDVKM. V lost 3 bases to trimming and J lost 0 bases; unmatched junction nucleotides: 7. The CDR3 DNA sequence: TGTGCCAGCAGTTTTCGCCGGGACAGCGCTAACTATGGCTACACCTTC. Translating gives CASSFRRDSANYGYTF.

The chain uses TRBV9 and TRBJ2-2; D gene unclear. This CDR3 spans 15 amino acids. The V end was cut by 1 base, the J end by 7 bases, with 14 bases between. The germline gives CDR1 SGDLS, CDR2 YYNGEE. The DNA for the CDR3 is TGTGCCAGCAGCGTAAAGGCCGACATAATCGGGGAGCTGTTTTTT. This gives the protein CASSVKADIIGELFF.

The CDR3 protein is CASRETGSSFFEQYF. The CDR3 DNA reads TGCGCCAGCAGAGAAACAGGGAGTAGTTTCTTCGAGCAGTACTTC. The V and J genes are TRBV5-1 and TRBJ2-7, with D perhaps matching TRBD1 (6 bases). The germline V and J ends were trimmed by 5 bases and 6 bases, with 21 bases remaining between them. This CDR3 is built from 15 residues. Germline CDR1 SGHRS, CDR2 YFSETQ. The full variable domain, completed using reference TRBV5-1 and TRBJ2-7, is KAGVTQTPRYLIKTRGQQVTLSCSPISGHRSVSWYQQTPGQGLQFLFEYFSETQRNKGNFPGRFSGRQFSNSRSEMNVSTLELGDSALYLCASRETGSSFFEQYFGPGTRLTVT.

V and J are TRBV12-3 or TRBV12-4 and TRBJ1-2; the match to TRBD1 covers 9 bases. CDR3 length equals 13 residues. Unmatched junction bases numbered 3, after V lost 2 bases and J lost 8 bases. CDR3 bases: TGTGCCAGCAGTTTAAGACAGGGGGACGGCTACACCTTC. Amino acids: CASSLRQGDGYTF.

The V gene is TRBV19, the J gene TRBJ2-7, with TRBD2 as a possible D gene (5 bases). With 3 bases removed from V and 3 bases from J, the gap between germline ends came to 12 bases. Per the germline V gene, CDR1 is LNHDA and CDR2 is SQIVND (reference sequence). This CDR3 is built from 14 residues. Here the CDR3 reads CASSMADGDYEQYF. The DNA of the CDR3 is TGTGCCAGTAGTATGGCGGACGGGGACTACGAGCAGTACTTC.

This clone occurred many times. The CDR3 coding sequence is TGCGCCAGCAGCCAAGAAGGGGCCTGGACAGCCCAAGAGACCCAGTACTTC. Its translation is CASSQEGAWTAQETQYF. The gene calls are TRBV4-1 and TRBJ2-5, with TRBD1 as a possible D gene (6 bases). This CDR3 is built from 17 residues. Germline V gene lookup returns CDR1 MGHRA and CDR2 YSYEKL. Deletions cut 0 bases from V and 1 base from J, with 15 bases between.

The chain has TRBV9 and TRBJ2-1; weak D call: TRBD1 (5 bases). In germline, CDR1 is SGDLS, CDR2 YYNGEE. V was cut by 3 bases and J by 8 bases, with 12 bases left in between. CDR3 size: 13 residues. CDR3 bases: TGTGCCAGCAGCGCCCAGGGTTCGCATGAGCAGTTCTTC. Amino acids: CASSAQGSHEQFF.